One and the same sample provided the 26 T cell receptor beta chains below, sequenced in a study of vaccination and CD4 T cells after COVID-19. No antigen has been identified for these receptors. The Oncomine TCR Beta short-read assay generated sequence data from the DNA of cultured CD4+ T cells. TCRdb analysed the PCR reads with MiXCR anew, one entry per CDR3 protein. The data contain about 6,600 distinct CDR3 sequences, 22% of them singletons. Treatment defined: roughly 10-day PBMC culture with coronavirus spike peptide pools or control peptides (ViraFEST assay). The sample here was CD4+ T cells from blood, cultured in vitro, taken after SARS-CoV-2 vaccination. Every receptor here comes from a human donor who had recovered from COVID-19.

The sample holds a few counts of this clonotype. The chain links TRBV6-1 to TRBJ1-1; TRBD1 is a possible D gene (5 bases). The V and J ends lost 3 bases and 2 bases respectively, with 16 bases between them. The V gene's germline CDR1 is MNHNS and CDR2 SASEGT. There are 16 residues in the CDR3. This chain's CDR3 is CASSDHRDVKNTEAFF. Here the CDR3 DNA reads TGTGCCAGCAGTGACCACCGGGACGTTAAAAACACTGAAGCTTTCTTT.

The V and J genes are TRBV27 and TRBJ2-1; TRBD2 aligns across 9 bases. V dropped 6 bases and J dropped 8; count of bases not matched to a gene: 17. The germline V gene encodes CDR1 MNHEY and CDR2 SMNVEV (reference sequence). There are 17 residues in the CDR3. CDR3 coding DNA: TGTGCCAGCAGGACATGGGGCGGGGGGGCCTTCCTCGATGAGCAGTTCTTC. Translating it yields CASRTWGGGAFLDEQFF.

The chain links TRBV10-3 to TRBJ2-3, with TRBD1 identical over 10 bases. Looked up from germline, CDR1 is ENHRY and CDR2 is SYGVKD. V dropped 10 bases and J dropped 1; count of bases not matched to a gene: 8. The CDR3 loop spans 15 amino acids. This chain's CDR3 is CATRGGTGGTDTQYF. The CDR3 bases are TGTGCCACTCGAGGGGGGACAGGGGGCACAGATACGCAGTATTTT.

The gene calls are TRBV20-1 and TRBJ1-5; D uncertain. Per germline, CDR1 DFQATT and CDR2 SNEGSKA (reference sequence). The CDR3 is made up of 15 amino acids. V lost 0 bases, J lost 4 bases, and 13 bases lay in between. Here the CDR3 reads CSARDVVLGNQPQHF. The CDR3 DNA sequence: TGCAGTGCTAGAGATGTGGTACTCGGGAATCAGCCCCAGCATTTT.

Only a few counts were recorded for this clonotype. The rearrangement links TRBV20-1 to TRBJ2-7; 10 nucleotides line up with TRBD1. Germline V gene lookup returns CDR1 DFQATT and CDR2 SNEGSKA (reference sequence). The CDR3 runs to 16 residues. J gave up 5 bases and V 0 bases, and 10 bases lay outside the gene matches. CDR3 amino acids: CSARDSLGQGPHEQYF. CDR3 bases: TGCAGTGCTAGAGATAGTCTGGGACAGGGGCCCCACGAGCAGTACTTC.

By sample fraction, this clonotype is medium-sized (0.01 to 0.1%). The chain uses TRBV19 and TRBJ2-7; TRBD2 aligns across 8 bases. The CDR3 sequence is 13 residues long. Germline V gene sequence: CDR1 LNHDA, CDR2 SQIVND (reference sequence). V dropped 7 bases and J dropped 6; count of bases not matched to a gene: 8. The CDR3 protein is CASKMGGRSEQYF. CDR3 DNA: TGTGCCAGTAAGATGGGCGGGAGGTCCGAGCAGTACTTC.

V gene TRBV6-1 combines with J gene TRBJ2-7; 8 nucleotides align to TRBD2. V was clipped by 2 bases and J by 2 bases; unmatched bases: 5. This CDR3 has 15 amino acids. CDR1 and CDR2 (germline): MNHNS, SASEGT. The chain's CDR3 is CASSETGGATYEQYF. Here the CDR3 DNA reads TGTGCCAGCAGTGAAACGGGGGGGGCAACCTACGAGCAGTACTTC.

This clonotype was recorded a few times. As DNA, the CDR3 is TGTGCCAGCAGTCCATCGGGCTGGTCCTACGAGCAGTACTTC. Protein sequence: CASSPSGWSYEQYF. The chain uses TRBV28 and TRBJ2-7; D call uncertain. The germline V gene has CDR1 MDHEN and CDR2 SYDVKM. Trimming left V 5 bases short and J 1 base short, with 12 bases between. The length of the CDR3 is 14 residues.

The gene calls are TRBV29-1 and TRBJ2-7; D possibly corresponds to TRBD1 (6 bases). Germline V gene sequence: CDR1 SQVTM, CDR2 ANQGSEA. Trimming removed 4 bases at V and 5 bases at J, with 15 bases between. This CDR3 is built from 13 residues. CDR3 DNA: TGCAGCGTTGCTACTGGACAGACCGACGAGCAGTACTTC. Its translation: CSVATGQTDEQYF.

The chain has TRBV5-1 and TRBJ2-7; D gene ambiguous. This CDR3 region has 12 residues. The germline gives CDR1 SGHRS, CDR2 YFSETQ. V lost 4 bases to trimming and J lost 2 bases, with 7 bases between them. This chain's CDR3 is CASSPETYEQYF. The CDR3 DNA is TGCGCCAGCAGCCCCGAAACCTACGAGCAGTACTTC.

This clonotype is deemed medium-sized (0.01 to 0.1%). The chain uses TRBV7-6 and TRBJ2-7; D is uncertain. The V end lost 2 bases, the J end lost 2 bases, and 13 bases lay between the germline ends. This CDR3 has 15 residues. Germline CDR1 reads SGHVS; CDR2 reads FNYEAQ. CDR3 sequence: CASSLFSTETYEQYF. As DNA, the CDR3 is TGTGCCAGCAGCTTATTCTCGACGGAAACCTACGAGCAGTACTTC.

This clonotype is a singleton in its sample. The V call is TRBV5-1, the J call TRBJ2-5, with 7 positions matching TRBD2. Germline CDR1 reads SGHRS; CDR2 reads YFSETQ. The CDR3 is made up of 14 amino acids. Losses at the gene ends were 0 bases for V and 3 bases for J; bases not matched to a gene: 2. The CDR3 here is CASSLVSGKETQYF. CDR3 bases: TGCGCCAGCAGCTTGGTCAGCGGGAAAGAGACCCAGTACTTC.

This sequence joins TRBV19 and TRBJ1-1, with 7 bases aligning to TRBD1. With 5 bases clipped from V and 1 base from J, the junction kept 4 bases outside the gene matches. Germline-derived CDR1 and CDR2 are LNHDA and SQIVND (reference sequence). The CDR3 extends over 14 amino acids. Here the CDR3 DNA reads TGTGCCAGTAGTCAAAGACAGGGGAACACTGAAGCTTTCTTT. It yields the protein CASSQRQGNTEAFF.

In this sample, this clonotype is medium-sized (0.01 to 0.1%). The chain employs TRBV27 and TRBJ2-5, with 9 bases that match TRBD1. Germline assignment: CDR1 MNHEY and CDR2 SMNVEV (reference sequence). The V and J ends lost 4 bases and 4 bases, in that order; junction bases with no gene match: 7. The CDR3 runs to 15 residues. CDR3 sequence reads: CASSYGDRARETQYF. CDR3 bases: TGTGCCAGCAGTTATGGGGACAGGGCTCGAGAGACCCAGTACTTC.

As to this clonotype: A read error may explain this, as a much larger clone is one base away. This chain connects TRBV6-1 to TRBJ1-2; TRBD1 might be the D (6 bases). Germline V gene lookup returns CDR1 MNHNS and CDR2 SASEGT. The CDR3 length is 13 residues. The V end lost 7 bases, the J end lost 3 bases, and 12 bases lay between the germline ends. CDR3 bases: TGTGCCAGCAAGCCGAGACAGGACTATGGCTACACCTTC. Translated, it gives CASKPRQDYGYTF.

This sequence joins TRBV6-1 and TRBJ1-2; a weak D match, TRBD1 (5 bases). The CDR3 covers 12 residues. CDR1 and CDR2 from the germline V gene are MNHNS and SASEGT. The V gene lost 6 bases and the J gene lost 5 bases, with 10 bases spanning the gap. The chain's CDR3 is CASSLDSYGYTF. Written as DNA, the CDR3 is TGTGCCAGCAGCCTCGACAGTTATGGCTACACCTTC.

In this sample, this clonotype is medium-sized (0.01 to 0.1%). The chain couples TRBV20-1 to TRBJ2-1; 10 bases align to TRBD2. The CDR3 runs 15 residues. V trimming: 6 bases; J trimming: 7 bases; junction bases outside the gene matches: 12. Germline CDR1 DFQATT, CDR2 SNEGSKA (reference sequence). The CDR3 DNA follows: TGCAGTGCCCCCGCAGCGGGAGGGGGTAAGAATGAGCAGTTCTTC. Translated: CSAPAAGGGKNEQFF.

This clonotype was recorded a few times. The CDR3 spells CASSLQGARGWEVNYGYTF. The CDR3 DNA follows: TGTGCCAGCAGTTTACAGGGGGCGCGGGGTTGGGAGGTTAACTATGGCTACACCTTC. The chain joins TRBV28 to TRBJ1-2; 8 bases match TRBD1. The J segment lost 1 base and the V segment lost 2 bases, leaving 15 bases of the junction unmatched. The CDR3 loop spans 19 amino acids. Per the germline V gene, CDR1 is MDHEN and CDR2 is SYDVKM.

This clonotype has a single count. One junction end disagrees with the germline gene, perhaps due to a read error. The V and J genes are TRBV2 and TRBJ2-3, with a tentative D call TRBD2 (7 bases). CDR3 length equals 13 residues. Germline-derived CDR1 and CDR2 are SNHLY and FYNNEI. CDR3 DNA: TGTGCCAGCAGCGAAGGGGGGGGAGATACGCAGTATTTT. Protein sequence: CASSEGGGDTQYF.

There are a few counts of this clonotype. The chain carries TRBV19 and TRBJ2-3, with a possible D match to TRBD2 (6 bases). V gave up 3 bases and J gave up 0 bases, with 10 bases separating them. CDR1 and CDR2 (germline): LNHDA, SQIVND (reference sequence). The CDR3 spans 15 residues. CDR3 sequence (DNA): TGTGCCAGTAGTATTGAAGGGACTAGCACAGATACGCAGTATTTT. Amino acid sequence: CASSIEGTSTDTQYF.

J is TRBJ2-6 and V is TRBV18; the match to TRBD1 covers 12 bases. V lost 4 bases to trimming and J lost 2 bases; unmatched junction nucleotides: 3. Germline V gene sequence: CDR1 KGHSH, CDR2 LQKENI. This CDR3 is 17 amino acids long. Written as DNA, the CDR3 is TGTGCCAGCTCACGAAGGGACAGGGGGCCTGGGGCCAACGTCCTGACTTTC. It is translated as CASSRRDRGPGANVLTF.

This clonotype was picked up a small number of times. The V call is TRBV28, the J call TRBJ1-5, with a tentative D call TRBD1 (5 bases). CDR3 length equals 12 residues. The V gene lost 5 bases and the J gene lost 4 bases, with 6 bases spanning the gap. Per germline, CDR1 MDHEN and CDR2 SYDVKM. Written as DNA, the CDR3 is TGTGCCAGCAGTCCAGGGAATCAGCCCCAGCATTTT. Translation gives CASSPGNQPQHF.

In its sample, this clonotype ranks as medium-sized. The chain links TRBV20-1 to TRBJ2-1; 13 bases align to TRBD2. Germline CDR1 DFQATT, CDR2 SNEGSKA (reference sequence). The V and J ends lost 1 base and 8 bases, in that order; junction bases with no gene match: 5. The CDR3 totals 15 residues. The CDR3, as DNA: TGCAGTGCTAGAGGGACTAGCGGGAGTGGGGATGAGCAGTTCTTC. It is translated as CSARGTSGSGDEQFF.

Sample share makes this clonotype medium-sized. The chain combines TRBV20-1 with TRBJ1-5, with D hard to call. Looked up from germline, CDR1 is DFQATT and CDR2 is SNEGSKA (reference sequence). The CDR3 is 13 amino acids. Trimming took off 3 bases at V and 4 bases at J, with 10 bases between the two ends. The CDR3 DNA follows: TGCAGTGCTAGTTCGCGGTTGAATCAGCCCCAGCATTTT. It codes for CSASSRLNQPQHF.

This clonotype is deemed medium-sized. This rearrangement joins TRBV24-1 to TRBJ2-1; 7 bases line up with TRBD2. The CDR3 extends over 15 amino acids. Unmatched junction bases numbered 8, after V lost 6 bases and J lost 4 bases. Per the germline V gene, CDR1 is KGHDR and CDR2 is SFDVKD. The CDR3: CATSTGLVAYNEQFF. CDR3 nucleotide sequence: TGTGCCACCAGTACAGGACTAGTAGCATACAATGAGCAGTTCTTC.

The chain links TRBV6-4 to TRBJ2-7; D is undetermined. The V end lost 4 bases, the J end lost 6 bases, and 13 bases lay between the germline ends. Germline CDR1 is MRHNA and CDR2 is SNTAGT. The CDR3 is 13 amino acids. The CDR3 loop is CASSVSPSREQYF. The CDR3 nucleotides are TGTGCCAGCAGTGTGTCCCCCTCACGCGAGCAGTACTTC.